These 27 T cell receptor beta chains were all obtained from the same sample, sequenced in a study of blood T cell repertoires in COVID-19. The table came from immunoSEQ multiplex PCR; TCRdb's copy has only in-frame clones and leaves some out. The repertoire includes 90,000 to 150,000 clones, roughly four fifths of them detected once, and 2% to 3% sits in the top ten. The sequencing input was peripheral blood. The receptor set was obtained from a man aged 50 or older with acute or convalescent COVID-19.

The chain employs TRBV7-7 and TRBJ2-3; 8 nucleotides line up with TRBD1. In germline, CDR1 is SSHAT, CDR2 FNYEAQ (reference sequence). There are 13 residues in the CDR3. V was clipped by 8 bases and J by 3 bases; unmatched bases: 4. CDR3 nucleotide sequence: TGTGCCAGCGGACAGGGTGAGACAGATACGCAGTATTTT. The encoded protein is CASGQGETDTQYF.

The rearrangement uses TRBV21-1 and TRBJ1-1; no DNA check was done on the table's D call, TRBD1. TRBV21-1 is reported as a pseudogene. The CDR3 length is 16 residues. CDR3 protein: CARLRTGGHISTEAFF. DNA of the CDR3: TGTGCCCGACTACGAACAGGGGGACATATATCCACTGAAGCTTTCTTT.

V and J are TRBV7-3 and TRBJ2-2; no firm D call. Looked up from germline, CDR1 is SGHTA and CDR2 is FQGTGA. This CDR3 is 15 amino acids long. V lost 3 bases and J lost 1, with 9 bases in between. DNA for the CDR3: TGTGCCAGCAGCTTGGCACGCCAGAACACCGGGGAGCTGTTTTTT. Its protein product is CASSLARQNTGELFF. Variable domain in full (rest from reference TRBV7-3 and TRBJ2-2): GAGVSQTPSNKVTEKGKYVELRCDPISGHTALYWYRQSLGQGPEFLIYFQGTGAADDSGLPNDRFFAVRPEGSVSTLKIQRTERGDSAVYLCASSLARQNTGELFFGEGSRLTVL.

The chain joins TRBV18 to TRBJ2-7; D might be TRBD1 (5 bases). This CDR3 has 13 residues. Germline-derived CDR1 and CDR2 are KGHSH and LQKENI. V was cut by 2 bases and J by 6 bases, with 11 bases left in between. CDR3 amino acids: CASSPGAHGEQYF. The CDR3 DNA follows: TGTGCCAGCTCACCAGGGGCGCATGGCGAGCAGTACTTC.

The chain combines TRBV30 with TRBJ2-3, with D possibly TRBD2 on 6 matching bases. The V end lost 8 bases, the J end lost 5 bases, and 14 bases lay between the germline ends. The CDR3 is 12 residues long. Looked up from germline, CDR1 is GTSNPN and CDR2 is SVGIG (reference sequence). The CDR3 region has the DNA TGTGCCCGCCGACTAGAGGGAGATACGCAGTATTTT. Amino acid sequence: CARRLEGDTQYF.

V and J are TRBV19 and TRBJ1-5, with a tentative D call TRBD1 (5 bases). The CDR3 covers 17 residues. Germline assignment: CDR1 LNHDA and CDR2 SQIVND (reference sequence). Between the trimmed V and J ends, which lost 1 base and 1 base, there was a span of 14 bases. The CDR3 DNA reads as TGTGCCAGTAGTATAGTTGCAGGGCTTCTAAGCAATCAGCCCCAGCATTTT. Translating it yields CASSIVAGLLSNQPQHF.

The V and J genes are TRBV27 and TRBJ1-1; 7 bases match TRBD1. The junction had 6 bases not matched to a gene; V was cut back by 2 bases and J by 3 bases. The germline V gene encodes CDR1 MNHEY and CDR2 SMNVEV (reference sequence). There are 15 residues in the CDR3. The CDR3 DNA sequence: TGTGCCAGCAGTTTAAGACAGGGAAGGTACACTGAAGCTTTCTTT. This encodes CASSLRQGRYTEAFF.

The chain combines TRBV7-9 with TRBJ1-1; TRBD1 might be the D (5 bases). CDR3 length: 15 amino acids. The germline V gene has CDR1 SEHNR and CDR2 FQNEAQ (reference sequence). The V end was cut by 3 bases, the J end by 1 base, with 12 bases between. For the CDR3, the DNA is TGTGCCAGCAGCTTGTCCCAGGGCAAGAACACTGAAGCTTTCTTT. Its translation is CASSLSQGKNTEAFF.

For the CDR3, the DNA is TGCGCCAGCAGCTGGGACACAGATGGCTACACCTTC. Protein sequence: CASSWDTDGYTF. This chain joins TRBV5-1 and TRBJ1-2; maybe TRBD1 (6 bases). The germline CDR1 and CDR2 sequences are SGHRS and YFSETQ. The CDR3 contains 12 residues. V dropped 3 bases and J dropped 6 bases, with 9 bases sitting between them.

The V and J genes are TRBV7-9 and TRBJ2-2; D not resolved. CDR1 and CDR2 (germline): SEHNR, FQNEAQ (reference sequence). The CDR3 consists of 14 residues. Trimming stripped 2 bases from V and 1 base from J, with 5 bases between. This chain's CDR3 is CASSLFRNTGELFF. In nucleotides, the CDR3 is TGTGCCAGCAGCTTATTCAGGAACACCGGGGAGCTGTTTTTT.

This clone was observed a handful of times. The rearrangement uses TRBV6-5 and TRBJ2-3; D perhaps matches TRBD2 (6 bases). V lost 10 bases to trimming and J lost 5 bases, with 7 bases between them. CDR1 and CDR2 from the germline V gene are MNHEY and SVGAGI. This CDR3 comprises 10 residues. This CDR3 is CANGRDTQYF. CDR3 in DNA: TGTGCCAACGGGAGAGATACGCAGTATTTT.

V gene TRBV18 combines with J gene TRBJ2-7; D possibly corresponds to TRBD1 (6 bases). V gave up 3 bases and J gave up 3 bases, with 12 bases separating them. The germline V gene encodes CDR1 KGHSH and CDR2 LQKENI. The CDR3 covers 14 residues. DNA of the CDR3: TGTGCCAGCTCACCGAGCACAGGGATCTACGAGCAGTACTTC. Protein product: CASSPSTGIYEQYF.

In nucleotides, the CDR3 is TGTGCCAGCTCCCAAGACAGATCTAATAGCAATCAGCCCCAGCATTTT. Its translation: CASSQDRSNSNQPQHF. The J gene is TRBJ1-5, the V gene TRBV18, with D possibly TRBD1 on 5 matching bases. The CDR3 contains 16 residues. The ends were cut back, 6 bases at V and 0 bases at J, with 15 bases in the middle. Germline V gives CDR1 KGHSH, CDR2 LQKENI.

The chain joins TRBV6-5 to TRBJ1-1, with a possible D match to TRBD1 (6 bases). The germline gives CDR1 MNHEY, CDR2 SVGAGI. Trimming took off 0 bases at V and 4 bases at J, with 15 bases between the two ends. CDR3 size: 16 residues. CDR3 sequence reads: CASSYSYGGRGTEAFF. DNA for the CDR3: TGTGCCAGCAGTTACTCGTACGGGGGGCGGGGCACTGAAGCTTTCTTT.

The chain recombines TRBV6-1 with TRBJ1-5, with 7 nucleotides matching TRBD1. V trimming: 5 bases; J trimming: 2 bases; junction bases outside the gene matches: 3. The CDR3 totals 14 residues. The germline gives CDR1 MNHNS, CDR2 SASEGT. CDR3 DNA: TGTGCCAGCAGTACCGGGACAGGCAATCAGCCCCAGCATTTT. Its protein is CASSTGTGNQPQHF.

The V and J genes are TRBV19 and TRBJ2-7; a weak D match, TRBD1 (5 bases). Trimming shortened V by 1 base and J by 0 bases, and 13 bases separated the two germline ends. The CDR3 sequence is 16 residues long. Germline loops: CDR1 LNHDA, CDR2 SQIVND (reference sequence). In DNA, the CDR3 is TGTGCCAGTAGTATAGGGAAGGGGCTTCTCTCCTACGAGCAGTACTTC. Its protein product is CASSIGKGLLSYEQYF.

The CDR3 DNA is TGCGCCAGCAGTCAATATGGCAGGGTGGGCTACACCTTC. This codes for CASSQYGRVGYTF. J is TRBJ1-2 and V is TRBV23-1; a weak D match, TRBD1 (5 bases). TRBV23-1 is known as an ORF, though its function is uncertain. Trimming left V 1 base short and J 8 bases short, with 11 bases between. There are 13 residues in the CDR3.

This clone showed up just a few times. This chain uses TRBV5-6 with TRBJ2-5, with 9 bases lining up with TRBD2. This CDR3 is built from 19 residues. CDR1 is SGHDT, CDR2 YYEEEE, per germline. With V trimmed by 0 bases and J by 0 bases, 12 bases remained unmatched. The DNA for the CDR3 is TGTGCCAGCAGCTTGGTGTTTGTAGCGGGAGCATTCCACCAAGAGACCCAGTACTTC. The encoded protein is CASSLVFVAGAFHQETQYF. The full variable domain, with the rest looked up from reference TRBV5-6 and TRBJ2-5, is DAGVTQSPTHLIKTRGQQVTLRCSPKSGHDTVSWYQQALGQGPQFIFQYYEEEERQRGNFPDRFSGHQFPNYSSELNVNALLLGDSALYLCASSLVFVAGAFHQETQYFGPGTRLLVL.

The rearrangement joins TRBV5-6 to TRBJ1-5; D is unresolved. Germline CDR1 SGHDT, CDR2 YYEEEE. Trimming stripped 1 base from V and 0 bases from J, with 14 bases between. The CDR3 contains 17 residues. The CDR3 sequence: CASSLYTLRDSNQPQHF. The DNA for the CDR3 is TGTGCCAGCAGCTTGTACACCCTGCGGGATAGCAATCAGCCCCAGCATTTT.

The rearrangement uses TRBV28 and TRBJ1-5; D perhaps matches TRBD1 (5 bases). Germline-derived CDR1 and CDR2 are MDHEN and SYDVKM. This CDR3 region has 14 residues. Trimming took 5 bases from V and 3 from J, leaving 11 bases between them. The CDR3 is CASSNGGPNQPQHF. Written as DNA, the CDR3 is TGTGCCAGCAGTAACGGGGGTCCCAATCAGCCCCAGCATTTT.

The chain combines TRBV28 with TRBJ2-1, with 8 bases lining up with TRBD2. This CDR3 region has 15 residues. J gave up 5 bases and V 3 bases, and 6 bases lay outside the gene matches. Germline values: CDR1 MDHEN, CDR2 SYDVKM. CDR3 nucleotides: TGTGCCAGCAGTTTGATCGGGACTAGACACAATGAGCAGTTCTTC. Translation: CASSLIGTRHNEQFF.

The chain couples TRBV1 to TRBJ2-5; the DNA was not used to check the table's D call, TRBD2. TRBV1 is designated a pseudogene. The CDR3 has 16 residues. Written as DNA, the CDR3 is TGCACCAGCAGCCAGGCCGGGACTAGACTGTTAGAGACCCAGTACTTC. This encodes CTSSQAGTRLLETQYF.

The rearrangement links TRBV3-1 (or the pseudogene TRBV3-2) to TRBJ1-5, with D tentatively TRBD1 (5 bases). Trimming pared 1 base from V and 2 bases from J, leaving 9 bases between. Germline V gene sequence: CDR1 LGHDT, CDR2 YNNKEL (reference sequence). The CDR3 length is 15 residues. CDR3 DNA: TGTGCCAGCAGCCAAGGGGGCGGGGGCAATCAGCCCCAGCATTTT. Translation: CASSQGGGGNQPQHF.

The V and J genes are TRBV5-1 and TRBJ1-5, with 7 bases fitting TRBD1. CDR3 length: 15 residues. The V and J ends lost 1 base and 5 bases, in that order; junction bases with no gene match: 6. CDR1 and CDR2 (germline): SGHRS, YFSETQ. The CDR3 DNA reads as TGCGCCAGCAGCTTGTCAGGGGGTGATGATCAGCCCCAGCATTTT. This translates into CASSLSGGDDQPQHF.

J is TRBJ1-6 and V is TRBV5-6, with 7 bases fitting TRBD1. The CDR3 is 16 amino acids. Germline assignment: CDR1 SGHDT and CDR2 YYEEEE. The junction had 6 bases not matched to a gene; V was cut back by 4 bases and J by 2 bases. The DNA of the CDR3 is TGTGCCAGCAGCCATTCACAGGGGACCTATAATTCACCCCTCCACTTT. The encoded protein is CASSHSQGTYNSPLHF.

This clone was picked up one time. The CDR3 reads CASSTTSGFTGELFF. The CDR3 DNA follows: TGCGCCAGCAGCACGACTAGCGGGTTCACCGGGGAGCTGTTTTTT. V is TRBV5-1 and J is TRBJ2-2, with 10 bases identical to TRBD2. J gave up 4 bases and V 4 bases, and 4 bases lay outside the gene matches. This CDR3 region has 15 residues. Germline-derived CDR1 and CDR2 are SGHRS and YFSETQ.

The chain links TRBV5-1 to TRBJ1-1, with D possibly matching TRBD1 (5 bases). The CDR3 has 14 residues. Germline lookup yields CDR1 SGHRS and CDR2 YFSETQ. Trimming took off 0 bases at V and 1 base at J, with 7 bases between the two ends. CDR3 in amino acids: CASSLAQANTEAFF. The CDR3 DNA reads TGCGCCAGCAGCTTGGCACAGGCGAACACTGAAGCTTTCTTT.